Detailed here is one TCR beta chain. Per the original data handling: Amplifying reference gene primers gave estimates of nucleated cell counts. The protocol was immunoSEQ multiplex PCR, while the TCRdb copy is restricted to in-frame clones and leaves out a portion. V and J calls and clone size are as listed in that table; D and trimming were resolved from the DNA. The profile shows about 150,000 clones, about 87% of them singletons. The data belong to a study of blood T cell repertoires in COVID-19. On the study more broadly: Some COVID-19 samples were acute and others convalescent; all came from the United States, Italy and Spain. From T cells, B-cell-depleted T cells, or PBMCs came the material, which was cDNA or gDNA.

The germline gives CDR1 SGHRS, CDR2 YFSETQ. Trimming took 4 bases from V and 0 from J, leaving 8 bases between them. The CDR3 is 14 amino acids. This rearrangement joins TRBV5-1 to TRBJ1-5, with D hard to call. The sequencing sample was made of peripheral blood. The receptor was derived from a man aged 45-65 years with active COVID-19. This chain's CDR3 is CASSDGNSNQPQHF. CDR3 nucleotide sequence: TGCGCCAGCAGCGACGGGAATAGCAATCAGCCCCAGCATTTT.